The T cell receptor (beta chain) under discussion was sequenced for a study of cytomegalovirus exposure and HLA in healthy donors. Looking at the study overall: The 100 to 150 validation repertoires were reported in a later analysis to have been generated on the same platform as the roughly 630 first-cohort repertoires.

This CDR3 region has 16 residues. V gave up 4 bases and J gave up 0 bases; unmatched junction bases: 8. Sequenced by immunoSEQ multiplex PCR; TCRdb stores in-frame clones only, minus some. Altogether 150,000 to 170,000 clones are present, 86% being singletons, with the ten largest covering about a fifth. This sequence originates from a man between 18 and 35 years old in good health and CMV-seropositive. This chain connects TRBV5-3 to TRBJ2-7; 9 bases match TRBD2. TRBV5-3 belongs to the ORF category, with a function that is uncertain. The specimen sequenced was PBMCs. This CDR3 reads CARSAPAGGPSYEQYF. The DNA of the CDR3 is TGTGCCAGAAGCGCGCCCGCGGGGGGGCCCTCCTACGAGCAGTACTTC.